One sample yielded the 3 T cell receptor beta chains listed below, sequenced in a study of shared clonotypes between healthy human individuals. Profiled with immunoSEQ multiplex PCR; TCRdb holds only in-frame clones, not every one. The sample shows about 2 million clones, about 95% of them seen only once. CD8 cells classed as naive were CD45RO-negative and positively selected for CCR7, excluding terminally differentiated effector memory CD45RA+ cells. Sequencing was done on a sample of naive CD8+ T cells sorted from blood. The receptors shown here come from a man aged 18 to 29 in good health.

This chain connects TRBV4-2 to TRBJ2-1; 7 bases line up with TRBD1. This CDR3 has 16 amino acids. The germline V gene encodes CDR1 LGHNA and CDR2 YNFKEQ. The V and J ends lost 2 bases and 4 bases, in that order; junction bases with no gene match: 8. The CDR3: CASSQTAGTDYNEQFF. CDR3 sequence (DNA): TGTGCCAGCAGCCAAACCGCCGGGACAGATTACAATGAGCAGTTCTTC.

The J gene is TRBJ2-1, the V gene TRBV4-2; D unresolved. The CDR3 sequence is 16 residues long. The V and J ends lost 0 bases and 0 bases respectively, with 9 bases between them. The germline V gene has CDR1 LGHNA and CDR2 YNFKEQ. DNA for the CDR3: TGTGCCAGCAGCCAAGAGTACGGCAGCTCCTACAATGAGCAGTTCTTC. It is translated as CASSQEYGSSYNEQFF.

The V and J genes are TRBV5-5 and TRBJ2-1, with 11 bases that match TRBD2. The germline V gene encodes CDR1 SGHKS and CDR2 YYEKEE (reference sequence). This CDR3 spans 16 amino acids. Trimming took 4 bases from V and 4 from J; bases not matched to a gene: 7. The CDR3 coding sequence is TGTGCCAGCAGCCCCGCAGGGACTAGCGGTTACAATGAGCAGTTCTTC. The encoded protein is CASSPAGTSGYNEQFF. The whole variable domain, remainder taken from reference TRBV5-5 and TRBJ2-1, is DAGVTQSPTHLIKTRGQQVTLRCSPISGHKSVSWYQQVLGQGPQFIFQYYEKEERGRGNFPDRFSARQFPNYSSELNVNALLLGDSALYLCASSPAGTSGYNEQFFGPGTRLTVL.